Presented here are 18 T cell receptor beta chains from one specimen sequenced in a study of blood T cell repertoires in COVID-19. Sequencing used immunoSEQ multiplex PCR; TCRdb keeps in-frame clones, though not all of them. The profile covers 150,000 to 200,000 clones, with 80% to 90% appearing a single time and about 8.2% taken by the ten largest. Material: peripheral blood. Receptor source: a man in his fifties or sixties with acute or convalescent COVID-19.

The chain links TRBV2 to TRBJ2-5; a weak D match, TRBD1 (5 bases). CDR1 and CDR2 (germline): SNHLY, FYNNEI. The CDR3 extends over 14 amino acids. Between the trimmed V and J ends, which lost 5 bases and 3 bases, there was a span of 13 bases. Written as DNA, the CDR3 is TGTGCCAGCAGTCCCCCCGCCAGGGAAGAGACCCAGTACTTC. It translates to CASSPPAREETQYF.

The rearrangement links TRBV11-2 to TRBJ1-2, with 9 bases aligning to TRBD1. Germline CDR1 reads SGHAT; CDR2 reads FQNNGV. This CDR3 contains 14 residues. Trimming at V came to 5 bases and at J to 3 bases, leaving 4 bases not matched to a gene. CDR3 residues: CASSPRQGDYGYTF. The CDR3 DNA reads TGTGCCAGCAGCCCACGACAGGGGGACTATGGCTACACCTTC.

This clone has only a few counts. The chain has TRBV18 and TRBJ2-2; the D gene is possibly TRBD1 (5 bases). V was clipped by 2 bases and J by 4 bases, with 11 bases between them. This CDR3 spans 15 amino acids. Germline CDR1 is KGHSH and CDR2 is LQKENI. This chain's CDR3 is CASSPEQDGTGELFF. The DNA for the CDR3 is TGTGCCAGCTCACCAGAACAGGACGGCACCGGGGAGCTGTTTTTT.

The CDR3 nucleotides are TGTGCCATCAGAACTCAAGGGGCCCCCTCTGGAAACACCATATATTTT. It encodes CAIRTQGAPSGNTIYF. The rearrangement links TRBV10-3 to TRBJ1-3; D perhaps matches TRBD1 (5 bases). Between the trimmed V and J ends, which lost 6 bases and 0 bases, there was a span of 15 bases. The CDR3 runs to 16 residues. Germline V gene data show CDR1 as ENHRY and CDR2 as SYGVKD.

V is TRBV28 and J is TRBJ1-1, with D maybe TRBD1 (6 bases). The CDR3 loop spans 13 amino acids. Trimming took 3 bases from V and 10 from J, leaving 15 bases between them. CDR1 and CDR2 from the germline V gene are MDHEN and SYDVKM. The CDR3 DNA reads as TGTGCCAGCAGTTTCGGGACACCCCGGATAGCTTTCTTT. Protein sequence: CASSFGTPRIAFF.

The chain uses TRBV28 and TRBJ1-3, with D uncertain. Germline loops: CDR1 MDHEN, CDR2 SYDVKM. The V and J ends lost 5 bases and 7 bases respectively, with 12 bases between them. The CDR3 length is 13 residues. The DNA of the CDR3 is TGTGCCAGCAGTCTCCGCGACGGGAACACCATATATTTT. Amino acid sequence: CASSLRDGNTIYF.

The chain carries TRBV29-1 and TRBJ1-1; D is perhaps TRBD1 (5 bases). The CDR3 loop spans 14 amino acids. V lost 6 bases and J lost 1, with 15 bases in between. Germline CDR1 reads SQVTM; CDR2 reads ANQGSEA. This CDR3 reads CSVREGSGNTEAFF. The CDR3 nucleotides read TGCAGCGTGAGGGAGGGGTCAGGGAACACTGAAGCTTTCTTT.

The chain recombines TRBV2 with TRBJ2-7; the D is unclear. Trimming stripped 4 bases from V and 3 bases from J, with 10 bases between. This CDR3 region has 13 residues. Germline V CDR1 and CDR2: SNHLY, FYNNEI. CDR3 sequence reads: CASSVAPGYEQYF. CDR3 coding DNA: TGTGCCAGCAGTGTTGCTCCGGGCTACGAGCAGTACTTC.

In its sample, this clone was seen a few times. The rearrangement links TRBV13 to TRBJ2-1; TRBD1 might be the D (5 bases). V was pared by 3 bases and J by 7 bases, with 10 bases between. The CDR3 totals 13 residues. CDR1 is PRHDT, CDR2 FYEKMQ, per germline (reference sequence). This chain's CDR3 is CASSFMTENEQFF. CDR3 nucleotide sequence: TGTGCCAGCAGCTTCATGACAGAGAATGAGCAGTTCTTC.

The chain recombines TRBV11-1 with TRBJ2-5; D is uncertain. Trimming removed 5 bases at V and 2 bases at J, with 12 bases between. Germline lookup yields CDR1 SGHAT and CDR2 FQDESV (reference sequence). The CDR3 is made up of 14 amino acids. The DNA for the CDR3 is TGTGCCAGCAGCCCCCCGTGGCAGCAAGAGACCCAGTACTTC. Translated: CASSPPWQQETQYF.

The chain employs TRBV7-9 and TRBJ2-2, with D possibly matching TRBD2 (5 bases). Germline V gene sequence: CDR1 SEHNR, CDR2 FQNEAQ (reference sequence). This CDR3 contains 13 residues. The ends were cut back, 4 bases at V and 6 bases at J, with 9 bases in the middle. The chain's CDR3 is CASSSDGAGELFF. DNA of the CDR3: TGTGCCAGCAGCTCGGACGGGGCCGGGGAGCTGTTTTTT.

The V call is TRBV7-2, the J call TRBJ2-5; the D gene is possibly TRBD1 (6 bases). This CDR3 has 15 amino acids. Germline CDR1 SGHTA, CDR2 FQGNSA. Trimming took off 0 bases at V and 3 bases at J, with 11 bases between the two ends. CDR3 residues: CASSLATGKEETQYF. The CDR3, as DNA: TGTGCCAGCAGCTTAGCTACAGGGAAGGAAGAGACCCAGTACTTC. Based on the CDR3 plus reference TRBV7-2 and TRBJ2-5, the full variable domain is GAGVSQSPSNKVTEKGKDVELRCDPISGHTALYWYRQSLGQGLEFLIYFQGNSAPDKSGLPSDRFSAERTGGSVSTLTIQRTQQEDSAVYLCASSLATGKEETQYFGPGTRLLVL.

This chain uses TRBV10-1 with TRBJ2-1; possible D gene TRBD2, 6 bases. This CDR3 comprises 15 residues. Trimming took off 7 bases at V and 3 bases at J, with 16 bases between the two ends. Germline V gene lookup returns CDR1 WNHNN and CDR2 SYGVQD (reference sequence). CDR3 nucleotides: TGCGCCAGCATCCTCACTAGCCCCGGCTACAATGAGCAGTTCTTC. This translates into CASILTSPGYNEQFF.

The chain couples TRBV11-2 to TRBJ2-3; 7 nucleotides match TRBD2. The ends lost 1 base at V and 2 bases at J; junction bases unmatched: 9. This CDR3 comprises 17 residues. Germline assignment: CDR1 SGHAT and CDR2 FQNNGV. Here the CDR3 DNA reads TGTGCCAGCAGCTTAGTTAGGTCCCTAGCGGCCACAGATACGCAGTATTTT. This gives the protein CASSLVRSLAATDTQYF. Variable domain in full (rest from reference TRBV11-2 and TRBJ2-3): EAGVAQSPRYKIIEKRQSVAFWCNPISGHATLYWYQQILGQGPKLLIQFQNNGVVDDSQLPKDRFSAERLKGVDSTLKIQPAKLEDSAVYLCASSLVRSLAATDTQYFGPGTRLTVL.

J is TRBJ2-7 and V is TRBV4-2, with a weak D call TRBD2 (6 bases). The V and J ends lost 4 bases and 2 bases respectively, with 12 bases between them. CDR3 length: 14 amino acids. The germline CDR1 and CDR2 sequences are LGHNA and YNFKEQ. The DNA for the CDR3 is TGTGCCAGCAGCCGGCCGGGAGAGGCCTACGAGCAGTACTTC. It encodes CASSRPGEAYEQYF.

This rearrangement joins TRBV5-1 to TRBJ1-1, with 10 bases matching TRBD1. V lost 2 bases and J lost 3; bases outside the gene matches: 4. The CDR3 is 15 amino acids. The germline CDR1 and CDR2 sequences are SGHRS and YFSETQ. Here the CDR3 reads CASSFRQGADTEAFF. CDR3 bases: TGCGCCAGCAGCTTCAGACAGGGGGCGGACACTGAAGCTTTCTTT.

The rearrangement joins TRBV5-1 to TRBJ1-2; unclear D gene. The CDR3 is 14 residues long. Germline loops: CDR1 SGHRS, CDR2 YFSETQ. Trimming cost V 3 bases and J 3 bases, with 12 bases left between them. DNA for the CDR3: TGCGCCAGCAGCTCGCTTACATCCGACTATGGCTACACCTTC. Translating it yields CASSSLTSDYGYTF. Combining the CDR3 with reference TRBV5-1 and TRBJ1-2 gives the whole variable domain KAGVTQTPRYLIKTRGQQVTLSCSPISGHRSVSWYQQTPGQGLQFLFEYFSETQRNKGNFPGRFSGRQFSNSRSEMNVSTLELGDSALYLCASSSLTSDYGYTFGSGTRLTVV.

The rearrangement uses TRBV7-9 and TRBJ2-7, with a tentative D call TRBD2 (5 bases). V was pared by 5 bases and J by 5 bases, with 13 bases between. CDR1 and CDR2 (germline): SEHNR, FQNEAQ (reference sequence). The CDR3 length is 13 residues. CDR3 in DNA: TGTGCCAGCAGCCCCTGGACTGGGAACGAGCAGTACTTC. Translation gives CASSPWTGNEQYF.